This T cell receptor (beta chain) was found in a study of T cell responses to AZD1222 COVID-19 vaccine. Study conclusions and caveats: Baseline antibody screening turned up just a handful of seropositive AZD1222 recipients.

Germline assignment: CDR1 LGHNA and CDR2 YSLEER. The CDR3 spans 17 residues. The ends lost 1 base at V and 0 bases at J; junction bases unmatched: 5. This clone has more than one count but fewer than ten. Its antigen is still unknown. Profiling relied on immunoSEQ multiplex PCR, and the TCRdb table lists in-frame clones only, not all of them. The sample shows under 80,000 clones, around 80% of them seen only once. This clonotype originated in an adult who received the AZD1222 COVID-19 vaccine. The chain recombines TRBV4-3 with TRBJ1-3; 8 nucleotides agree with TRBD1. Specimen: peripheral blood, collected 28 days after the second AZD1222 dose. The CDR3 nucleotides read TGCGCCAGCAGCCAAGGGACAGGGCACGGCTCTGGAAACACCATATATTTT. Translated: CASSQGTGHGSGNTIYF.